This record looks at one TCR beta chain sequence and its context. The data were taken from a study of cytomegalovirus exposure and HLA in healthy donors. Primers: 60 Vbeta forward and 13 Jbeta reverse. Repertoires were generated with immunoSEQ multiplex PCR, while TCRdb's copy carries only in-frame clones and drops some. The sample comprises over 120,000 clones, 80% of which are singletons, and about 2.5% rests with the top ten. Per the germline V gene, CDR1 is GTSNPN and CDR2 is SVGIG (reference sequence). The length of the CDR3 is 15 residues. The J segment lost 0 bases and the V segment lost 2 bases, leaving 6 bases of the junction unmatched.

This chain uses TRBV30 with TRBJ1-1, with TRBD1 matching 7 bases. The sequencing input was PBMCs. The source of this sequence is a man aged 45-65 years in good health and CMV-seronegative. CDR3 sequence (DNA): TGTGCCTGGAGTCCCGAGGACAGGTTGAACACTGAAGCTTTCTTT. Residues: CAWSPEDRLNTEAFF.